This TCR beta chain was identified during a study of OX40 agonist ivuxolimab in advanced cancers. Overall study: Six ivuxolimab dose levels, 0.01 to 10 mg/kg, were given intravenously every 2 weeks. From roughly 20 to 85 years was the age range, with a mean of 60 years, and roughly 80% were male. Study-level results: On average, a greater number of expanded clones characterised CD8+ T cells relative to CD4+.

Generated by immunoSEQ multiplex PCR, the TCRdb table keeps only in-frame clones and is missing some. The sample has about 78,000 clones, about four fifths seen once. Turning to this clone: Antigen unknown.

Per the germline V gene, CDR1 is KGHSH and CDR2 is LQKENI. CDR3 length equals 15 residues. V was trimmed by 0 bases and J by 5 bases, leaving 11 bases between them. The V and J genes are TRBV18 and TRBJ1-5; D not resolved. The TCR was taken from an adult with an advanced solid tumor such as melanoma, head and neck, liver or kidney cancer. The starting material was CD4+ or CD8+ T cells sorted from blood, obtained in a trial of the OX40 agonist ivuxolimab. CDR3 DNA sequence: TGTGCCAGCTCACCACCGGCAGGCGGGGATCAGCCCCAGCATTTT. This encodes CASSPPAGGDQPQHF.